This TCR beta chain was profiled in a study of blood T cells in healthy people across ages. Broader study findings: Leaving the PBMCs unsorted stopped any conclusive comparison of naive versus antigen-experienced cells. Any changes in expanded clonotypes were possibly confounded, as donor CMV status remained unknown.

Staff drew ten milliliters of peripheral blood from each donor. Through a sample-barcoded 5' primer and a J-beta primer mix, a second PCR was run for roughly 6 to 12 cycles. Every sample produced at least 2.5 million CDR3-containing paired-end reads. TCRdb analysed the 5' RACE reads with MiXCR anew, one entry per CDR3 protein. Among 1.5 million to 2 million distinct CDR3 sequences, around 48% were seen once, and the ten largest hold less than 2.5%. V was shortened by 2 bases and J by 2 bases, with 13 bases between the two germline ends. This CDR3 has 15 amino acids. The germline V gene has CDR1 ENHRY and CDR2 SYGVKD. This clonotype was seen only a few times. As yet, its antigen is unknown.

The clonotype was recovered from a woman aged 35 to 49 in good health. Specimen: blood. V is TRBV10-3 and J is TRBJ2-7, with D uncertain. In DNA form, the CDR3 reads TGTGCCATCAGTGAGGGACGGACGGGTACCTACGAGCAGTACTTC. This sequence encodes CAISEGRTGTYEQYF.